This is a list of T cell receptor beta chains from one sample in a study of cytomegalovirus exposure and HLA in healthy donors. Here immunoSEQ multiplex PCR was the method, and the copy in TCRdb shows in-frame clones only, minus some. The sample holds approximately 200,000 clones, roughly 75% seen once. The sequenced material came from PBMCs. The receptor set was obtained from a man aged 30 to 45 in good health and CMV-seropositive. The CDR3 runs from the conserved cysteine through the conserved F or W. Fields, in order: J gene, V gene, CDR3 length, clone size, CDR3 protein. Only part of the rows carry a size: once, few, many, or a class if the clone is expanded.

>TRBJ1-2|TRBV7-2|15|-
CASSLGTALKGGYTF
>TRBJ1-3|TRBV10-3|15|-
CATLAPGGSGNTIYF
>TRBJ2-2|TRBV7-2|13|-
CASSLKSTGELFF
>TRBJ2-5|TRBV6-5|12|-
CASSWDRETQYF
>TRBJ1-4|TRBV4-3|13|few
CASSQLNKEKLFF
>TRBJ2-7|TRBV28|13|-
CASTSGRVYEQYF
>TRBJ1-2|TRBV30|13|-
CAWRTGQNYGYTF
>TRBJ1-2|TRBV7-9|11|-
CSSSSSPGYTF
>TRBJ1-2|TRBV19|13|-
CASKQGTNYGYTF
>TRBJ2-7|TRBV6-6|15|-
CASSPGTRGSGEQYF
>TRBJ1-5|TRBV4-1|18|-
CASSQGIYRGKGNQPQHF
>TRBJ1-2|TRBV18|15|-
CASSPRDSQNYGYTF
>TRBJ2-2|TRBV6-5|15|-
CASSSRTSLAGELFF
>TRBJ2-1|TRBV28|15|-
CASSPIGLAFNEQFF
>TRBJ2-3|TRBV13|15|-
CASSTRQGMVDTQYF
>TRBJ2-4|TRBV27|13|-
CASGGQGKNIQYF
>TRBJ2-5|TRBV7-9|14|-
CASSHSDRQETQYF
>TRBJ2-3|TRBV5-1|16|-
CASSSSLAQSTDTQYF
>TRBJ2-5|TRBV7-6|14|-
CASSLSGGVETQYF
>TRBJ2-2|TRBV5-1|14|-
CASSWGTGTGELFF
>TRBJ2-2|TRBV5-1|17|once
CASSSRAGGDRTGELFF
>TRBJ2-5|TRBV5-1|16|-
CASTPSGQGIQETQYF
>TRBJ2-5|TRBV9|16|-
CASSEGTSGSRETQYF
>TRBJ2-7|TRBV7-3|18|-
CASSPNGGDRGRTYEQYF
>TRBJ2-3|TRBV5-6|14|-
CASSFGGGTDTQYF
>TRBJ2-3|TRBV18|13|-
CATRDRVTDTQYF
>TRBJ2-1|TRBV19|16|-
CASSIGLRRDYNEQFF
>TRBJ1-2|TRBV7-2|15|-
CASSPSGGFNYGYTF
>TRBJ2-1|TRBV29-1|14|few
CSVPWGQDGNEQFF
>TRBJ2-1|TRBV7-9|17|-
CASSLLDGVPHQNEQFF
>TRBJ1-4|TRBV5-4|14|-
CASSLYGRNEKLFF
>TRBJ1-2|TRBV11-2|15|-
CASSAGGQVNYGYTF
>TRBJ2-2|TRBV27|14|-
CASNKQGLTGELFF
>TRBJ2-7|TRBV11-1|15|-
CASSHQGLASYEQYF
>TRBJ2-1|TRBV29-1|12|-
CSVQGLNNEQFF
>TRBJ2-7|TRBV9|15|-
CASSPGTSGTYEQYF
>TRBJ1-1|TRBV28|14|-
CASSPTGVNTEAFF
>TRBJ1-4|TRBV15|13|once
CATSRGTSEKLFF
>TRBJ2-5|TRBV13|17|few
CASSSSVVSGGAETQYF
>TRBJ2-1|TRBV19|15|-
CASSKGAPSYNEQFF
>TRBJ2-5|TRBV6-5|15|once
CASSYSGGPQETQYF
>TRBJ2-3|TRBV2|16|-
CASIFTSGSSTDTQYF
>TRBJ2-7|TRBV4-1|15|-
CASSQDRDRVNEQYF
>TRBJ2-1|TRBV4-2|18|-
CASSQARLLADSYNEQFF
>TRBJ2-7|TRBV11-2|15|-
CASSRGTSGYYEQYF
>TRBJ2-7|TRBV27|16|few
CASSFGLRDTQGEQYF
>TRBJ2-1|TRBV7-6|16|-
CASSLWSISSYNEQFF
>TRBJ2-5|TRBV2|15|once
CASRKGAGAEETQYF
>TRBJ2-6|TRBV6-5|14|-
CASSRDRVANVLTF
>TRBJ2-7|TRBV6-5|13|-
CASTVTTGGKQYF
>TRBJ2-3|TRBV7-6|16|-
CASSSPSGGAGNTQYF
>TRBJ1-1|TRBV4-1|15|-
CASSQSGHGGTEAFF
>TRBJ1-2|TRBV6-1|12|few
CASSDMSYGYTF
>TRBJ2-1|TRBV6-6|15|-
CASSYSWTSGNEQFF
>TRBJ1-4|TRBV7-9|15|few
CASSLLAATNEKLFF
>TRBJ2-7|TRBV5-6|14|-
CASSSEERSYEQYF
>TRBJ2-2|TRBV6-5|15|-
CASSSAGLGLGELFF
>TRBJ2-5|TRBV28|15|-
CASTSGASGSETQYF
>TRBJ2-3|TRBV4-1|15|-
CASSLSGSSTDTQYF